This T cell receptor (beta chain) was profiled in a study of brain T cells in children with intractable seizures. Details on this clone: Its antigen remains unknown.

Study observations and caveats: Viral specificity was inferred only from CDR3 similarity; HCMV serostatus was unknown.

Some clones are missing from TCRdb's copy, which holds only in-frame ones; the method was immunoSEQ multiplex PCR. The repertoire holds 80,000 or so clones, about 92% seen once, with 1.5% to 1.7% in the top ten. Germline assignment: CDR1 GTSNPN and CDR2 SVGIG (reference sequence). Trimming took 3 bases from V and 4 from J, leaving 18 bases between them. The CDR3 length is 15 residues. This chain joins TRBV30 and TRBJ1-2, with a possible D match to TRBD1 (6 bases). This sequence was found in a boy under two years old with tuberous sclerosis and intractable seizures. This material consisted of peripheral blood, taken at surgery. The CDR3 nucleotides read TGTGCCTGGAGCGCCCTAAAAGGGGGAGCCTATGGCTACACCTTC. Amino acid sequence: CAWSALKGGAYGYTF.